These T cell receptor beta chains were read from a single sample in a study of blood T cell repertoires in COVID-19. The protocol was immunoSEQ multiplex PCR, while the TCRdb copy is restricted to in-frame clones and leaves out a portion. This sample has about 270,000 clones, with approximately 90% found just once. Specimen: PBMCs or T cells enriched from blood (not recorded which). These receptors were taken from a woman aged 25 to 39 with acute COVID-19. Both conserved end residues are trimmed from each CDR3.

j_call: TRBJ1-5
v_call: TRBV28
cdr3_aa: ASSWSRGQKMLYSNQPQH

j_call: TRBJ2-2
v_call: TRBV27
cdr3_aa: ASSLGGGTGELF

j_call: TRBJ2-2
v_call: TRBV12-3/TRBV12-4
cdr3_aa: ASSRANTGELF

j_call: TRBJ2-1
v_call: TRBV30
cdr3_aa: AWSVKGSGSSYNEQF

j_call: TRBJ1-2
v_call: TRBV6-5
cdr3_aa: ASRGPAGWGPGYT

j_call: TRBJ2-6
v_call: TRBV30
cdr3_aa: AWSTGLAGANVLT

j_call: TRBJ2-3
v_call: TRBV27
cdr3_aa: ASSPTLLAGVTDTQY

j_call: TRBJ2-7
v_call: TRBV2
cdr3_aa: ASRKELSYEQY

j_call: TRBJ1-5
v_call: TRBV18
cdr3_aa: ASSPPGGDQPQH

j_call: TRBJ1-5
v_call: TRBV18
cdr3_aa: ASSPSGAFNQPQH

j_call: TRBJ1-1
v_call: TRBV19
cdr3_aa: ASSRARDRVGDTEAF

j_call: TRBJ2-1
v_call: TRBV7-9
cdr3_aa: ASSLNQPGKNEQF

j_call: TRBJ2-3
v_call: TRBV7-8
cdr3_aa: ASSQTGTSTDTQY

j_call: TRBJ2-1
v_call: TRBV15
cdr3_aa: ATSRDRAEGNEQF

j_call: TRBJ2-5
v_call: TRBV6-5
cdr3_aa: GSRDYQKETQY

j_call: TRBJ2-2
v_call: TRBV10-3
cdr3_aa: AISPNQLNTGELF

j_call: TRBJ1-6
v_call: TRBV18
cdr3_aa: ASSPHRGGESPLH

j_call: TRBJ2-7
v_call: TRBV28
cdr3_aa: ASSLTSGRVGEQY

j_call: TRBJ2-7
v_call: TRBV9
cdr3_aa: ASSVEGSPGQGFTYEQY

j_call: TRBJ2-3
v_call: TRBV3-1/TRBV3-2
cdr3_aa: ASSPGSWGDTQY

j_call: TRBJ1-3
v_call: TRBV18
cdr3_aa: ASSPGQDYSGNTIY

j_call: TRBJ1-4
v_call: TRBV7-2
cdr3_aa: ASSSLGATNEKLF

j_call: TRBJ2-2
v_call: TRBV27
cdr3_aa: ASSADRGCRGAV

j_call: TRBJ2-1
v_call: TRBV25-1
cdr3_aa: ASSYGDSEQF

j_call: TRBJ2-7
v_call: TRBV7-8
cdr3_aa: ASSETLQGRIEQY

j_call: TRBJ2-7
v_call: TRBV15
cdr3_aa: ATSRGGRDEQY

j_call: TRBJ2-3
v_call: TRBV7-3
cdr3_aa: ASSLGLAQDTQY

j_call: TRBJ2-7
v_call: TRBV5-1
cdr3_aa: ASSLGGLAGGEGGGEQY

j_call: TRBJ2-4
v_call: TRBV4-3
cdr3_aa: ASSQSESTKNIQY

j_call: TRBJ2-5
v_call: TRBV11-2
cdr3_aa: ASSLAPGQIQETQY

j_call: TRBJ2-7
v_call: TRBV6-1
cdr3_aa: ASSEEEGLHSYEQY

j_call: TRBJ2-7
v_call: TRBV15
cdr3_aa: ATSRDTQAPYEQY

j_call: TRBJ2-7
v_call: TRBV4-1
cdr3_aa: ASSQVVTVTYEQY

j_call: TRBJ2-7
v_call: TRBV10-3
cdr3_aa: AISGLNISGSLDEQY

j_call: TRBJ2-4
v_call: TRBV7-9
cdr3_aa: ASSTLGLAGVHIQY

j_call: TRBJ2-2
v_call: TRBV28
cdr3_aa: ASSFGLADPVTGELF

j_call: TRBJ2-7
v_call: TRBV6-5
cdr3_aa: ASSYKTGVAYEQY

j_call: TRBJ2-7
v_call: TRBV7-2
cdr3_aa: ASSLTSAKTYEQY

j_call: TRBJ1-2
v_call: TRBV9
cdr3_aa: ASSVIGSLYGYT

j_call: TRBJ2-2
v_call: TRBV7-9
cdr3_aa: ASSLSQGIGELF

j_call: TRBJ1-4
v_call: TRBV4-1
cdr3_aa: ASSQEWRATNEKLF

j_call: TRBJ2-2
v_call: TRBV11-2
cdr3_aa: ASSLQGTGELF

j_call: TRBJ2-1
v_call: TRBV19
cdr3_aa: ASNRGLAGGLSYNEQF

j_call: TRBJ1-2
v_call: TRBV28
cdr3_aa: ASRRRGRYGYT

j_call: TRBJ1-1
v_call: TRBV4-1
cdr3_aa: ASSPPISGGHTEAF